What follows are 22 T cell receptor beta chains derived from one specimen sequenced in a study of T-cell reconstitution after alpha-beta-depleted transplantation in children (dated by TCRdb to 2015 to 2016). Library creation used PCR. The run used an Illumina HiSeq 2500. To normalize quantification of the TCRbeta repertoire, the TCR libraries were built with molecular barcoding that relied on unique molecular identifiers. Using fastp at Q25 and MiXCR, TCRdb reprocessed the public reads and kept productive beta chains. Rows are unified per CDR3 protein, each entry keeping the most common DNA and genes. For this sample the table gives hundreds of thousands of distinct CDR3 sequences, of which 8% to 11% were detected only once. Of the sample, less than 5% falls within the top ten clones. This sample comprised PBMCs from the stem cell graft donor, obtained from the stem cell graft. These receptors came from a human donor who donated a stem cell graft to a child with acute myeloid leukemia.

This clonotype was picked up a small number of times. The V gene is TRBV30, the J gene TRBJ2-3; D uncertain. CDR1 is GTSNPN, CDR2 SVGIG, per germline (reference sequence). The CDR3 is made up of 12 amino acids. V lost 8 bases and J lost 5, with 14 bases in between. The CDR3 coding sequence is TGTGCCGGAACCCCTAAGGGAGATACGCAGTATTTT. Amino acids: CAGTPKGDTQYF.

This clonotype showed up just a few times. The chain recombines TRBV5-4 with TRBJ2-3; 12 bases are a match to TRBD2. The CDR3 is 19 residues long. The germline V gene encodes CDR1 SGHNT and CDR2 YYREEE (reference sequence). V was clipped by 0 bases and J by 5 bases; unmatched bases: 13. In DNA, the CDR3 is TGTGCCAGCAGCTTGGGCCCCCTTCTAGCGGGAGGGCCCCAAGATACGCAGTATTTT. Translated, it gives CASSLGPLLAGGPQDTQYF.

This rearrangement joins TRBV5-4 to TRBJ1-1, with D possibly being TRBD1 (5 bases). Germline CDR1 SGHNT, CDR2 YYREEE (reference sequence). This CDR3 is 15 amino acids long. Trimming removed 3 bases at V and 0 bases at J, with 12 bases between. The CDR3 coding sequence is TGTGCCAGCAGCTCGGGTGGGGGGATGAACACTGAAGCTTTCTTT. Amino acids: CASSSGGGMNTEAFF. Full variable domain (missing parts from reference TRBV5-4 and TRBJ1-1): ETGVTQSPTHLIKTRGQQVTLRCSSQSGHNTVSWYQQALGQGPQFIFQYYREEENGRGNFPPRFSGLQFPNYSSELNVNALELDDSALYLCASSSGGGMNTEAFFGQGTRLTVV.

This rearrangement joins TRBV4-3 to TRBJ2-6; TRBD2 matches at 14 bases. V lost 4 bases to trimming and J lost 4 bases; unmatched junction nucleotides: 6. The CDR3 sequence is 18 residues long. CDR1 and CDR2 from the germline V gene are LGHNA and YSLEER. This CDR3 reads CASSPTSGRVEGANVLTF. CDR3 DNA sequence: TGCGCCAGCAGCCCGACTAGCGGGAGGGTGGAGGGGGCCAACGTCCTGACTTTC.

This clonotype was counted ten times or more. CDR3 nucleotide sequence: TGTGCCAGCAGTTTGCAGGGGAGACAGACCCAGTACTTC. This encodes CASSLQGRQTQYF. This chain links TRBV27 with TRBJ2-5; possible D gene TRBD1, 6 bases. V lost 3 bases and J 6 bases, leaving 11 bases between the germline ends. The CDR3 is made up of 13 amino acids. Germline V lookup: CDR1 MNHEY, CDR2 SMNVEV (reference sequence).

The chain employs TRBV7-2 and TRBJ2-2, with D possibly being TRBD2 (5 bases). The CDR3 has 14 amino acids. With 3 bases removed from V and 3 bases from J, the gap between germline ends came to 8 bases. Germline-derived CDR1 and CDR2 are SGHTA and FQGNSA. CDR3 DNA: TGTGCCAGCAGCTTCTCAGCGGACACCGGGGAGCTGTTTTTT. Its translation: CASSFSADTGELFF.

V is TRBV4-2 and J is TRBJ1-3; D remains ambiguous. The CDR3 is 15 amino acids. CDR1 and CDR2 (germline): LGHNA, YNFKEQ. V gave up 4 bases and J gave up 0 bases, with 10 bases separating them. As DNA, the CDR3 is TGTGCCAGCAGCCTGGAACAAACCTCTGGAAACACCATATATTTT. This sequence encodes CASSLEQTSGNTIYF.

This clonotype was seen only once. J is TRBJ2-1 and V is TRBV4-3; D is possibly TRBD1 or TRBD2 (5 bases each). The CDR3 is made up of 15 amino acids. Germline CDR1 reads LGHNA; CDR2 reads YSLEER. V gave up 4 bases and J gave up 5 bases, with 15 bases separating them. In nucleotides, the CDR3 is TGCGCCAGCAGCCTCCGGCCGAGGGGCAACAATGAGCAGTTCTTC. Translation: CASSLRPRGNNEQFF.

The chain's CDR3 is CASRTKGRNPNTGELFF. The DNA of the CDR3 is TGTGCCAGCAGAACAAAGGGTCGAAACCCGAACACCGGGGAGCTGTTTTTT. V usage is TRBV6-2 or TRBV6-3 and J usage is TRBJ2-2; D not certain. This CDR3 contains 17 residues. CDR1 is MNHEY and CDR2 is SVGEGT in the germline V gene. The V gene lost 6 bases and the J gene lost 0 bases, with 17 bases spanning the gap.

Comments on this clonotype: Relative to the germline gene, one junction end is altered; a read error may explain this. The rearrangement uses TRBV20-1 and TRBJ1-5; TRBD1 is a possible D gene (5 bases). The CDR3 spans 16 residues. Germline values: CDR1 DFQATT, CDR2 SNEGSKA (reference sequence). The CDR3 here is CCARGTTGWRNQPQHF. DNA of the CDR3: TGCTGTGCTAGAGGGACTACGGGGTGGCGCAATCAGCCCCAGCATTTT.

V usage is TRBV6-4 and J usage is TRBJ1-6; the D gene is possibly TRBD1 (6 bases). The V and J ends lost 6 bases and 7 bases respectively, with 10 bases between them. There are 13 residues in the CDR3. Germline V lookup: CDR1 MRHNA, CDR2 SNTAGT. CDR3 bases: TGTGCCAGCAGCGGGACACCCAATTCACCCCTCCACTTT. It encodes CASSGTPNSPLHF.

This clonotype was found a few times. This chain joins TRBV30 and TRBJ2-5; TRBD1 might be the D (5 bases). Germline V gives CDR1 GTSNPN, CDR2 SVGIG (reference sequence). The CDR3 spans 12 residues. V lost 8 bases to trimming and J lost 1 base, with 11 bases between them. The CDR3 DNA reads TGTGCCGGTAGACAGAGCCAAGAGACCCAGTACTTC. Translating it yields CAGRQSQETQYF.

This clonotype was counted between two and nine times. The chain carries TRBV7-3 and TRBJ2-1; D not certain. Germline V gene lookup returns CDR1 SGHTA and CDR2 FQGTGA. Trimming removed 2 bases from V and 8 bases from J, with 10 bases in between. This CDR3 is built from 13 residues. In nucleotides, the CDR3 is TGTGCCAGCAGCTTATCTCCTCCTGATGAGCAGTTCTTC. Protein: CASSLSPPDEQFF.

This clonotype occurred many times. The CDR3 region has the DNA TGCGCCAGCAGCTTGGAGGGCCAAACTACGGGTACGCAGTATTTT. It codes for CASSLEGQTTGTQYF. The chain couples TRBV5-1 to TRBJ2-3; D uncertain. This CDR3 comprises 15 residues. V shed 0 bases and J shed 8 bases, with 16 bases lying between them. From germline, CDR1 is SGHRS and CDR2 YFSETQ.

In this sample, this clonotype turned up many times. The chain recombines TRBV6-5 with TRBJ1-1; D ambiguous. Trimming removed 1 base from V and 5 bases from J, with 11 bases in between. The CDR3 is made up of 14 amino acids. CDR1 is MNHEY and CDR2 is SVGAGI in the germline V gene. CDR3 in DNA: TGTGCCAGCAGTTACTTTGCGGGGAGAACTGAAGCTTTCTTT. Its protein is CASSYFAGRTEAFF.

The gene calls are TRBV20-1 and TRBJ2-7; 13 nucleotides match TRBD2. This CDR3 is 14 amino acids long. J was trimmed by 0 bases and V by 7 bases; bases with no gene match: 3. CDR1 DFQATT and CDR2 SNEGSKA come from the germline V gene (reference sequence). CDR3 sequence reads: CSVWTSGSSYEQYF. CDR3 nucleotides: TGCAGTGTTTGGACTAGCGGGAGCTCCTACGAGCAGTACTTC.

This clonotype was detected many times. The rearrangement uses TRBV28 and TRBJ2-4; D not resolved. The germline gives CDR1 MDHEN, CDR2 SYDVKM. This CDR3 comprises 14 residues. Trimming pared 6 bases from V and 2 bases from J, leaving 11 bases between. CDR3 region: CASSPLITKNIQYF. Written as DNA, the CDR3 is TGTGCCAGCAGCCCACTAATAACCAAAAACATTCAGTACTTC.

This chain links TRBV5-6 with TRBJ1-3; D is unresolved. Germline values: CDR1 SGHDT, CDR2 YYEEEE. Trimming stripped 0 bases from V and 0 bases from J, with 4 bases between. The CDR3 sequence is 14 residues long. The CDR3 bases are TGTGCCAGCAGCTTGGTGATCTCTGGAAACACCATATATTTT. This translates into CASSLVISGNTIYF.

This clonotype has a handful of counts. The chain's CDR3 is CSPSGLGDEQFF. CDR3 sequence (DNA): TGCAGCCCCAGCGGGTTAGGAGATGAGCAGTTCTTC. The chain has TRBV29-1 and TRBJ2-1; D might be TRBD2 (6 bases). CDR1 SQVTM and CDR2 ANQGSEA come from the germline V gene. V was pared by 8 bases and J by 8 bases, with 16 bases between. CDR3 size: 12 residues.

This clonotype has a count of ten or more. The gene calls are TRBV28 and TRBJ1-5; D is possibly TRBD1 (5 bases). This CDR3 comprises 15 residues. Germline lookup yields CDR1 MDHEN and CDR2 SYDVKM. Deletions cut 5 bases from V and 3 bases from J, with 14 bases between. The CDR3 region has the DNA TGTGCCAGCAGTCCCCGGGGGGGGTCCAATCAGCCCCAGCATTTT. This translates into CASSPRGGSNQPQHF.

Turning to this clonotype: A much larger clone is a single base away; this may be a read error. V and J are TRBV12-3 or TRBV12-4 and TRBJ2-7, with D perhaps assigned TRBD1 or TRBD2 (5 bases each). The ends were cut back, 2 bases at V and 6 bases at J, with 8 bases in the middle. CDR3 length equals 12 residues. CDR3 sequence reads: CASSLRGREQYF. The CDR3 nucleotides read TGTGCCAGCAGTTTACGGGGACGCGAGCAGTACTTC.

At least ten counts were recorded for this clonotype. This sequence joins TRBV6-5 and TRBJ2-1, with 9 positions matching TRBD2. The CDR3 consists of 15 residues. Trimming took 2 bases from V and 9 from J; bases not matched to a gene: 8. Germline lookup yields CDR1 MNHEY and CDR2 SVGAGI. The CDR3 reads CASSYEVAGVSEQFF. Written as DNA, the CDR3 is TGTGCCAGCAGTTACGAAGTAGCGGGAGTCAGTGAGCAGTTCTTC.